The 12 T cell receptor beta chains given below trace back to one sample, sequenced in a study of blood T cell repertoires in COVID-19. The data were produced by immunoSEQ multiplex PCR, yet TCRdb's version contains in-frame clones alone and is incomplete. The sample has about 210,000 clones, more than 75% seen once. The sample was PBMCs or T cells enriched from blood (not recorded which). The receptors derive from a man aged 30 to 39 with acute COVID-19.

The genes are TRBV6-5 and TRBJ2-7; possibly TRBD1 for D (5 bases). This CDR3 spans 15 amino acids. Germline V CDR1 and CDR2: MNHEY, SVGAGI. Trimming stripped 6 bases from V and 2 bases from J, with 17 bases between. As DNA, the CDR3 is TGTGCCAGCAGCTTAAAATTTAGGGGCCCCTACGAGCAGTACTTC. Protein product: CASSLKFRGPYEQYF.

This clone was recorded once. The DNA of the CDR3 is TGTGCCAGTCAGGTAGGGGACAGGGGAAACTACTACGAGCAGTACTTC. Translated: CASQVGDRGNYYEQYF. V and J are TRBV21-1 and TRBJ2-7; the D call in the table, TRBD1, was not verified against the DNA. TRBV21-1 is a pseudogene segment. The CDR3 is 16 residues long.

The J gene is TRBJ2-1, the V gene TRBV7-9; 10 bases fit TRBD1. In germline, CDR1 is SEHNR, CDR2 FQNEAQ (reference sequence). CDR3 size: 13 residues. V gave up 10 bases and J gave up 10 bases; unmatched junction bases: 10. The CDR3 DNA sequence: TGTGCCATAGCCGGGACAGGGGTTAGGGAGCAGTTCTTC. This encodes CAIAGTGVREQFF.

J is TRBJ2-1 and V is TRBV9; 10 bases are shared with TRBD2. J lost 9 bases, V lost 0 bases, and 9 bases had no gene match. This CDR3 region has 16 residues. Germline CDR1 SGDLS, CDR2 YYNGEE. The CDR3 loop reads CASSVGASGGAGEQFF. CDR3 nucleotide sequence: TGTGCCAGCAGCGTAGGTGCGAGCGGGGGGGCTGGTGAGCAGTTCTTC.

The rearrangement joins TRBV2 to TRBJ2-7; TRBD1 aligns across 7 bases. V dropped 8 bases and J dropped 3; count of bases not matched to a gene: 7. Germline assignment: CDR1 SNHLY and CDR2 FYNNEI. The CDR3 runs 13 residues. The CDR3 loop is CASAQQGFYEQYF. The CDR3 DNA follows: TGTGCCAGCGCCCAACAGGGGTTCTACGAGCAGTACTTC.

This sequence joins TRBV29-1 and TRBJ1-2; TRBD1 is a possible D gene (6 bases). CDR3 size: 14 residues. V was shortened by 5 bases and J by 4 bases, with 17 bases between the two germline ends. CDR1 and CDR2 (germline): SQVTM, ANQGSEA. CDR3 amino acids: CSVRRPGQIYGYTF. The CDR3 DNA reads as TGCAGCGTTCGTAGGCCAGGACAGATCTATGGCTACACCTTC. The full variable domain, its missing parts supplied by reference TRBV29-1 and TRBJ1-2, is SAVISQKPSRDICQRGTSLTIQCQVDSQVTMMFWYRQQPGQSLTLIATANQGSEATYESGFVIDKFPISRPNLTFSTLTVSNMSPEDSSIYLCSVRRPGQIYGYTFGSGTRLTVV.

The rearrangement joins TRBV7-9 to TRBJ2-3; TRBD2 aligns across 7 bases. Looked up from germline, CDR1 is SEHNR and CDR2 is FQNEAQ (reference sequence). This CDR3 region has 15 residues. V lost 4 bases to trimming and J lost 0 bases; unmatched junction nucleotides: 4. The CDR3 DNA is TGTGCCAGCAGCTCTACTAGCGATAGCACAGATACGCAGTATTTT. Amino acids: CASSSTSDSTDTQYF. Drawing the rest from reference TRBV7-9 and TRBJ2-3, the complete variable domain is DTGVSQNPRHKITKRGQNVTFRCDPISEHNRLYWYRQTLGQGPEFLTYFQNEAQLEKSRLLSDRFSAERPKGSFSTLEIQRTEQGDSAMYLCASSSTSDSTDTQYFGPGTRLTVL.

This chain connects TRBV27 to TRBJ1-1, with 7 bases identical to TRBD1. Germline values: CDR1 MNHEY, CDR2 SMNVEV (reference sequence). With V trimmed by 6 bases and J by 1 base, 5 bases remained unmatched. CDR3 size: 14 residues. The CDR3 is CASRKGAWNTEAFF. The CDR3 nucleotides are TGTGCCAGCAGAAAGGGGGCGTGGAACACTGAAGCTTTCTTT.

The J gene is TRBJ1-2, the V gene TRBV5-4; 9 bases align to TRBD1. V dropped 0 bases and J dropped 8; count of bases not matched to a gene: 8. Germline V lookup: CDR1 SGHNT, CDR2 YYREEE (reference sequence). This CDR3 region has 15 residues. CDR3 region: CASSLAMGQGRGYTF. The CDR3 DNA sequence: TGTGCCAGCAGCTTGGCCATGGGACAGGGTAGGGGCTACACCTTC.

This chain uses TRBV18 with TRBJ1-4; the match to TRBD1 covers 7 bases. Germline V lookup: CDR1 KGHSH, CDR2 LQKENI. J lost 8 bases, V lost 3 bases, and 9 bases had no gene match. The CDR3 has 15 amino acids. The CDR3 DNA follows: TGTGCCAGCTCACCTGAGACAGGGAAAGGCGAAAAACTGTTTTTT. Protein product: CASSPETGKGEKLFF.

V and J are TRBV7-9 and TRBJ2-2, with D tentatively TRBD1 (5 bases). This CDR3 region has 14 residues. Germline V gene sequence: CDR1 SEHNR, CDR2 FQNEAQ (reference sequence). Trimming shortened V by 4 bases and J by 5 bases, and 11 bases separated the two germline ends. CDR3 residues: CASSWGAATGELFF. The CDR3 nucleotides read TGTGCCAGCAGCTGGGGCGCGGCGACCGGGGAGCTGTTTTTT.

The V gene is TRBV2, the J gene TRBJ1-1; D uncertain. V lost 6 bases to trimming and J lost 1 base, with 9 bases between them. The germline gives CDR1 SNHLY, CDR2 FYNNEI. This CDR3 has 13 residues. CDR3 sequence: CASRVTKNTEAFF. CDR3 DNA: TGTGCCAGCAGGGTGACAAAGAACACTGAAGCTTTCTTT. Filled out from reference TRBV2 and TRBJ1-1, the complete variable domain reads EPEVTQTPSHQVTQMGQEVILRCVPISNHLYFYWYRQILGQKVEFLVSFYNNEISEKSEIFDDQFSVERPDGSNFTLKIRSTKLEDSAMYFCASRVTKNTEAFFGQGTRLTVV.